The next 3 T cell receptor beta chains were all read from a single sample in a study of beta chain features in type 1 diabetes. The study reverse transcribed the entire isolated RNA, so it sequenced expressed TCRB transcripts. Profiled with immunoSEQ multiplex PCR; TCRdb holds only in-frame clones, not every one. The sample contains about 350,000 clones, 20% of which appear only once. Sequencing input: naive CD4+ T cells from blood. All receptors derive from a woman aged 18 to 35 in good health.

In its sample, this clone was seen a few times. V usage is TRBV5-1 and J usage is TRBJ2-1; 12 bases are shared with TRBD2. The CDR3 totals 17 residues. V dropped 0 bases and J dropped 8; count of bases not matched to a gene: 9. CDR1 is SGHRS and CDR2 is YFSETQ in the germline V gene. The CDR3 protein is CASSLDRLAGGGHEQFF. The CDR3 DNA follows: TGCGCCAGCAGCTTGGATCGGCTAGCGGGAGGGGGGCATGAGCAGTTCTTC.

This clone came up a few times. The rearrangement uses TRBV30 and TRBJ1-5; 9 bases are a match to TRBD1. Per the germline V gene, CDR1 is GTSNPN and CDR2 is SVGIG (reference sequence). The V and J ends lost 3 bases and 1 base, in that order; junction bases with no gene match: 10. The CDR3 has 17 residues. DNA of the CDR3: TGTGCCTGGAGGCCCGGGACAGGGAGGTCAAGCAATCAGCCCCAGCATTTT. This gives the protein CAWRPGTGRSSNQPQHF.

The chain recombines TRBV5-1 with TRBJ2-3; D is possibly TRBD1 (6 bases). The germline V and J ends were trimmed by 5 bases and 6 bases, with 13 bases remaining between them. CDR3 length: 13 amino acids. Germline V gene lookup returns CDR1 SGHRS and CDR2 YFSETQ. The CDR3 here is CASRTGLGDTQYF. CDR3 nucleotides: TGCGCCAGCAGAACAGGGCTTGGGGATACGCAGTATTTT.